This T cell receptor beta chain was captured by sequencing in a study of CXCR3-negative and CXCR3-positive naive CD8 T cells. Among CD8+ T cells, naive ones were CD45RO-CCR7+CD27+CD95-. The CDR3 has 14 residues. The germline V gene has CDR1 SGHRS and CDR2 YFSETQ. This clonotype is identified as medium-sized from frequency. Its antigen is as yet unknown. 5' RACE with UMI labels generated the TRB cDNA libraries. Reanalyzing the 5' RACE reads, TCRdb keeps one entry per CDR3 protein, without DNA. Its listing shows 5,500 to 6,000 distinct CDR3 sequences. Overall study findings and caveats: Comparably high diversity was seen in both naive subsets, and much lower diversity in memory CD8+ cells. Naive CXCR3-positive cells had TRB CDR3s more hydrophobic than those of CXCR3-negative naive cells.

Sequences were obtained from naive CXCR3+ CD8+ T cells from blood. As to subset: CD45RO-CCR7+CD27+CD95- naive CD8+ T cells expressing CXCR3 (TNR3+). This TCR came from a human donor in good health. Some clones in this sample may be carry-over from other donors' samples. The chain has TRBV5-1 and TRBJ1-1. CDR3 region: CASSLGSGDTEAFF.